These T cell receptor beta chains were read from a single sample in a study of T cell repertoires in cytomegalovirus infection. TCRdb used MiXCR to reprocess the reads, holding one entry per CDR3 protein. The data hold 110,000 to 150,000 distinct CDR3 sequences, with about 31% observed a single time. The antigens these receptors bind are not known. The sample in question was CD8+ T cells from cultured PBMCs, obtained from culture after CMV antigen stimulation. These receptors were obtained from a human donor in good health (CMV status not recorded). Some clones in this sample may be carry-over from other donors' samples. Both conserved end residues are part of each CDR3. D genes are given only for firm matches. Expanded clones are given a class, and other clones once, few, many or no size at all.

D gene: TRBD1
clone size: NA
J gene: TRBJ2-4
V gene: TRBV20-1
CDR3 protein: CSARGTGVNIQYF
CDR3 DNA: TGCAGTGCTAGAGGGACAGGGGTAAACATTCAGTACTTC

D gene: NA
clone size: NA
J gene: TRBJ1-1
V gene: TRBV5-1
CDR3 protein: CASSDGSNLNTEAFF
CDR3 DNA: TGCGCCAGCAGTGATGGATCAAACCTAAACACTGAAGCTTTCTTT

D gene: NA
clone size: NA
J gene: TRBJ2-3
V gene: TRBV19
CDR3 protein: CASSMVYTDTQYF
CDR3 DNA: TGTGCCAGTAGTATGGTCTACACAGATACGCAGTATTTT

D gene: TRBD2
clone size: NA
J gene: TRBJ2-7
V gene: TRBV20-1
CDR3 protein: CSAMLNRGEGYEQYF
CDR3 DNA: TGCAGTGCCATGCTTAATCGGGGGGAAGGATACGAGCAGTACTTC

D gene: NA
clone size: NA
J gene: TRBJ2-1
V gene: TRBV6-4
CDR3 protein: CASSDSGGAGEQFF
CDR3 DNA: TGTGCCAGCAGTGACAGTGGGGGGGCAGGTGAGCAGTTCTTC

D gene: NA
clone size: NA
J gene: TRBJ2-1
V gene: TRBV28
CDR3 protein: CASSPLRGDYNEQFF
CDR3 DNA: TGTGCCAGCAGCCCCCTGAGAGGGGACTACAATGAGCAGTTCTTC

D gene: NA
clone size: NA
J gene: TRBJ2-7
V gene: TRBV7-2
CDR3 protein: CASSLDRDSYEQYF
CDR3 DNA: TGTGCCAGCAGCTTAGACAGGGATTCCTACGAGCAGTACTTC

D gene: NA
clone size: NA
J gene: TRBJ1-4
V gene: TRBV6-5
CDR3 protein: CASRTTGFNEKLFF
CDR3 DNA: TGTGCCAGCAGGACTACAGGATTTAATGAAAAACTGTTTTTT

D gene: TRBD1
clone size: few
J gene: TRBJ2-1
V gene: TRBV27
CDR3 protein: CASSLFDRGNEQFF
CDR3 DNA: TGTGCCAGCAGTTTATTCGACAGGGGAAATGAGCAGTTCTTC

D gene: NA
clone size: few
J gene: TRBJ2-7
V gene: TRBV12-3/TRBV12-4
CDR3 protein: CASTSGPGIDEQYF
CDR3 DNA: TGTGCCAGCACTTCCGGACCGGGCATCGACGAGCAGTACTTC

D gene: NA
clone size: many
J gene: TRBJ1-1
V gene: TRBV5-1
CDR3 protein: CASSLGQQNTEAFF
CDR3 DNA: TGCGCCAGCAGCTTAGGCCAGCAGAACACTGAAGCTTTCTTT

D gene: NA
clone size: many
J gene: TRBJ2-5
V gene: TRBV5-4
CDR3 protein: CASSLGEETQYF
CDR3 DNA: TGTGCCAGCAGCTTGGGGGAAGAGACCCAGTACTTC

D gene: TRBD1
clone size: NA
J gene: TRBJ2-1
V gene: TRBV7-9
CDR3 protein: CASSPTTGASYNEQFF
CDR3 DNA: TGTGCCAGCAGCCCTACGACAGGGGCCTCCTACAATGAGCAGTTCTTC

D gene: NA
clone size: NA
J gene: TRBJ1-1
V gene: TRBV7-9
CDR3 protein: CASSFGGVNTEAFF
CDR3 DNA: TGTGCCAGCAGCTTCGGGGGCGTCAACACTGAAGCTTTCTTT

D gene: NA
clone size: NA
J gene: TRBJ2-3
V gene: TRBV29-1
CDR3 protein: CSVEGDRTSTDTQYF
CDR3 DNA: TGCAGCGTTGAAGGAGACAGGACTAGCACAGATACGCAGTATTTT

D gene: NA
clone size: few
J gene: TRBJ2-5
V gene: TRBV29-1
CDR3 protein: CSVDWGQETQYF
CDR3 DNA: TGCAGCGTTGATTGGGGCCAAGAGACCCAGTACTTC

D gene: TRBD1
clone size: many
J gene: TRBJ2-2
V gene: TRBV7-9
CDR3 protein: CASSFRDRVITGELFF
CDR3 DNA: TGTGCCAGCAGCTTCCGGGACAGGGTCATCACCGGGGAGCTGTTTTTT

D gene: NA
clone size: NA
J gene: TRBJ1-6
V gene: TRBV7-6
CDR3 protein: CASSPLGARNSPLHF
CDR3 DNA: TGTGCCAGCAGCCCACTTGGGGCGCGAAATTCACCCCTCCACTTT

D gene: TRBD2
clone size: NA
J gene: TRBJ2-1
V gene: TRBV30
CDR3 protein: CAWGGSGGVYNEQFF
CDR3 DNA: TGTGCCTGGGGAGGGTCTGGGGGGGTTTACAATGAGCAGTTCTTC

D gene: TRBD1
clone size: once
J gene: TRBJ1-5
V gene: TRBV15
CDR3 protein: CATSREVDRGGNQPQHF
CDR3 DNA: TGTGCCACCAGCAGAGAAGTGGACAGGGGTGGCAATCAGCCCCAGCATTTT

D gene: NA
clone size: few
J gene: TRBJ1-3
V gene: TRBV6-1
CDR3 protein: CASSPGSFSGNTIYF
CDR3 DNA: TGTGCCAGCAGTCCCGGATCTTTCTCTGGAAACACCATATATTTT

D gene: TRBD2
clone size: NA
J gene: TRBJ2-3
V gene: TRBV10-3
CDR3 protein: CAISIGAGDTDTQYF
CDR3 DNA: TGTGCCATCTCGATTGGAGCGGGGGATACGGATACGCAGTATTTT

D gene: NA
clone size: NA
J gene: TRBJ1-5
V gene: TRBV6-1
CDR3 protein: CAGGGEGNQPQHF
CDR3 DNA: TGTGCCGGCGGGGGGGAGGGCAATCAGCCCCAGCATTTT

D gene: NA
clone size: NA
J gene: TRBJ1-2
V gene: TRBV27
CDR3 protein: CASSLSGWGSAGYTF
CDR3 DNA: TGTGCCAGCAGTTTATCCGGGTGGGGGTCGGCCGGCTACACCTTC

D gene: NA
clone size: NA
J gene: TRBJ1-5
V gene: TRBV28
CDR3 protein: CASSFTRWGDQPQHF
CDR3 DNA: TGTGCCAGCAGTTTTACCCGGTGGGGGGATCAGCCCCAGCATTTT

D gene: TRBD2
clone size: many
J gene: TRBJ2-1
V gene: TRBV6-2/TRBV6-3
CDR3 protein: CASRFSVSGGFEQFF
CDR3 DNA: TGTGCCAGCAGGTTCAGTGTTAGCGGGGGGTTTGAGCAGTTCTTC

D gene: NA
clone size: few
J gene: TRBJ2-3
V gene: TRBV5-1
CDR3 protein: CASSLLGGVPTDTQYF
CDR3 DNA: TGCGCCAGCAGCTTGTTAGGGGGTGTGCCCACAGATACGCAGTATTTT

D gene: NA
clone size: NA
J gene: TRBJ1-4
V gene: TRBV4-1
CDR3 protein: CASSQDEAVGTNEKLFF
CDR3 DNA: TGCGCCAGCAGCCAAGATGAGGCGGTAGGGACTAATGAAAAACTGTTTTTT

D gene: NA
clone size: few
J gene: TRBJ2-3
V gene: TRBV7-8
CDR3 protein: CASSQASPDTQYF
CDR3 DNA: TGTGCCAGCAGCCAAGCGAGCCCAGATACGCAGTATTTT

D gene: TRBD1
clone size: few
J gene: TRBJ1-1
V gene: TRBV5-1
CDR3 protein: CASSFWTGGVAEAFF
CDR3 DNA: TGCGCCAGCAGCTTTTGGACAGGGGGCGTCGCTGAAGCTTTCTTT

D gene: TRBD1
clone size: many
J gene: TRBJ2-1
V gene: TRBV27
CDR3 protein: CASSPTPGQGYNEQFF
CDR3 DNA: TGTGCCAGCAGTCCAACCCCGGGACAGGGCTACAATGAGCAGTTCTTC

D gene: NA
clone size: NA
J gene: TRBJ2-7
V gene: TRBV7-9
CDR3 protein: CATSVGPREQYF
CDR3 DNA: TGTGCCACCTCGGTAGGCCCCCGAGAGCAGTACTTC

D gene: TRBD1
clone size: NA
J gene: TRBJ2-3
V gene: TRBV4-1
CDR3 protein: CASSQVTVQGDEADTQYF
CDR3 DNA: TGCGCCAGCAGCCAAGTAACCGTACAGGGGGACGAGGCAGATACGCAGTATTTT

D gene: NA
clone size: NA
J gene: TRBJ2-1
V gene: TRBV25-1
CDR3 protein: CASSEGFGEYAYNEQFF
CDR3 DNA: TGTGCCAGCAGTGAGGGTTTTGGGGAATACGCCTACAATGAGCAGTTCTTC

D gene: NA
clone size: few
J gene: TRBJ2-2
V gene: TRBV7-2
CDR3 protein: CASSLLGSLAGELFF
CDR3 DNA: TGTGCCAGCAGCCTCCTGGGCTCTTTGGCCGGGGAGCTGTTTTTT

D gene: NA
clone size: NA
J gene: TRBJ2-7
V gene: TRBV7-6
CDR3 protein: CASSWVEGEQYF
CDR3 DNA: TGTGCCAGCAGCTGGGTGGAGGGCGAGCAGTACTTC

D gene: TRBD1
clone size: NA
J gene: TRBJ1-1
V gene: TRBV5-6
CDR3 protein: CASSSPGGLNTEAFF
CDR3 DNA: TGTGCCAGCAGCTCCCCAGGGGGCCTGAACACTGAAGCTTTCTTT

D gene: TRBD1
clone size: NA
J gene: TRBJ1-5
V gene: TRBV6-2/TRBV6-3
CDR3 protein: CASREQGLSNQPQHF
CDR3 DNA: TGTGCCAGCAGGGAACAGGGGCTGAGCAATCAGCCCCAGCATTTT

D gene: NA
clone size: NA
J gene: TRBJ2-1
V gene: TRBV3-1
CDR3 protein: CASSQEMRRSSYNEQFF
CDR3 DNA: TGTGCCAGCAGCCAAGAAATGAGGCGGAGCTCCTACAATGAGCAGTTCTTC

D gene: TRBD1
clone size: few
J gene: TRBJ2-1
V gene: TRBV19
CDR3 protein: CASSIWDRGYNEQFF
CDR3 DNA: TGTGCCAGTAGTATTTGGGACAGGGGATACAATGAGCAGTTCTTC

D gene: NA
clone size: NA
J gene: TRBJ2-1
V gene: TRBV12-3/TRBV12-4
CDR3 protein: CASRNSGAGSYNEQFF
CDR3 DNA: TGTGCCAGCAGAAACTCAGGGGCGGGGTCCTACAATGAGCAGTTCTTC

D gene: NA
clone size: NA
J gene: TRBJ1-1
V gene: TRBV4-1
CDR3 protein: CASSQAGTPVAEAFF
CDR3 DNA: TGCGCCAGCAGCCAAGCCGGAACACCAGTCGCTGAAGCTTTCTTT

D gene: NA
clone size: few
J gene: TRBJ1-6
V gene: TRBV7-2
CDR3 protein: CASSLLTGANSPLHF
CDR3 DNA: TGTGCCAGCAGCTTATTAACGGGGGCGAATTCACCCCTCCACTTT

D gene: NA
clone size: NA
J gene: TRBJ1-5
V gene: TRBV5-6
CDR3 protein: CASSSQANSRRQHF
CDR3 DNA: TGTGCCAGCAGCTCTCAGGCTAACTCTCGCCGACAGCATTTT

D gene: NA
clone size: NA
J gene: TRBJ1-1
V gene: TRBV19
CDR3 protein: CASSIVQPNTEAFF
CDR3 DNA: TGTGCCAGTAGTATAGTCCAGCCGAACACTGAAGCTTTCTTT

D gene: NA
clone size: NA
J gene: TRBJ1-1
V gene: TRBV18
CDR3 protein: CASSPALRQVSTEAFF
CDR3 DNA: TGTGCCAGCTCACCAGCCTTAAGACAGGTATCCACTGAAGCTTTCTTT

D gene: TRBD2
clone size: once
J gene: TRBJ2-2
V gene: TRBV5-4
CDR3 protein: CASSEGLAGFTGELFF
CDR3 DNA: TGTGCCAGCAGCGAGGGACTAGCGGGGTTTACCGGGGAGCTGTTTTTT

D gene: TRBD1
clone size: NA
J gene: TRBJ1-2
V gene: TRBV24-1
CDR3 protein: CATSDSGTGSYGYTF
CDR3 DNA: TGTGCCACCAGTGATTCCGGGACAGGGAGCTATGGCTACACCTTC

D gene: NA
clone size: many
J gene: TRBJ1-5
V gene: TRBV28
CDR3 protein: CASSYLKGQGQPQHF
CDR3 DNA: TGTGCCAGCAGTTACCTGAAGGGGCAGGGTCAGCCCCAGCATTTT

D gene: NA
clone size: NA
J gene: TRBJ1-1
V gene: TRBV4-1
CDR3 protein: CASSQTVMNTEAFF
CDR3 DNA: TGCGCCAGCAGCCAAACTGTCATGAACACTGAAGCTTTCTTT

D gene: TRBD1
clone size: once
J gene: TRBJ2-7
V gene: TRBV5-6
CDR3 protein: CASSPGTGNYEQYF
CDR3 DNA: TGTGCCAGCAGCCCCGGGACAGGGAACTACGAGCAGTACTTC

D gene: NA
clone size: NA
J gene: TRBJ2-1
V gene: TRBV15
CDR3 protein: CATSRAMGSEQFF
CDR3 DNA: TGTGCCACCAGCAGAGCCATGGGGTCTGAGCAGTTCTTC

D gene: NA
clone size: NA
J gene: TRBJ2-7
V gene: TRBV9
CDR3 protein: CASSTWDRPYEQYF
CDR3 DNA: TGTGCCAGCAGCACCTGGGACCGACCCTACGAGCAGTACTTC

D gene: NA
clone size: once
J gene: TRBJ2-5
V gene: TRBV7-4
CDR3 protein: CASSPLEETQYF
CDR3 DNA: TGTGCCAGCAGCCCCCTGGAAGAGACCCAGTACTTC

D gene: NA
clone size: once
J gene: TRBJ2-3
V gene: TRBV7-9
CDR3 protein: CASTPQGQNTDTQYF
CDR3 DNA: TGTGCCAGCACCCCTCAAGGACAGAACACAGATACGCAGTATTTT

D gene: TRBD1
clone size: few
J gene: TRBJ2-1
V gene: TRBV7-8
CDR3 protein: CASSWTGALYNEQFF
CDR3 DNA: TGTGCCAGCAGCTGGACAGGGGCCCTATACAATGAGCAGTTCTTC

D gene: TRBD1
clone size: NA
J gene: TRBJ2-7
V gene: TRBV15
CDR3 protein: CATSTTQGAQNEQYF
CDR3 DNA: TGTGCCACCAGCACCACACAGGGGGCGCAGAACGAGCAGTACTTC

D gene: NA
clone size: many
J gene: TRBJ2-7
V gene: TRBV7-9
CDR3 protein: CASSLEVNVYEQYF
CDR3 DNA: TGTGCCAGCAGCTTAGAGGTTAACGTCTACGAGCAGTACTTC

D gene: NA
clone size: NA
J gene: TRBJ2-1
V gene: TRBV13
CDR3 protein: CASSPRGRSEQFF
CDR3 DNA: TGTGCCAGCAGCCCCCGCGGTAGGAGTGAGCAGTTCTTC

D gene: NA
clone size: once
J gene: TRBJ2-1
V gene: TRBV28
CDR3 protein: CASSLRVRADEQFF
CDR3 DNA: TGTGCCAGCAGTCTCCGGGTCCGGGCGGATGAGCAGTTCTTC